This TCR beta chain was observed in a study of cytomegalovirus exposure and HLA in healthy donors. In regard to this clone: The antigen is undetermined.

Amplification used 60 Vbeta primers and 13 Jbeta primers. The assay was immunoSEQ multiplex PCR, and TCRdb's table has in-frame clones only and misses some. The sample data list 150,000 to 200,000 clones. Study results and limitations: A later analysis linked a missense DCLRE1C variant to TCR beta V- and J-gene trimming. A later analysis reported that several of the most significant clusters appeared to be linked to common viral pathogens, among them Epstein-Barr virus.

CDR1 is SNHLY and CDR2 is FYNNEI in the germline V gene. The CDR3 length is 13 residues. Losses at the gene ends were 6 bases for V and 6 bases for J; bases not matched to a gene: 3. This chain links TRBV2 with TRBJ2-2; 8 nucleotides line up with TRBD1. Sequenced sample: PBMCs. The sequence was collected from a woman between 18 and 30 years old in good health and CMV-seropositive. CDR3 DNA: TGTGCCAGCAGCAACAGGGGGTCCGGGGAGCTGTTTTTT. It translates to CASSNRGSGELFF.